These T cell receptor beta chains were read from a single sample in a study of T-cell reconstitution after alpha-beta-depleted transplantation in children. TCRdb fed the PCR reads into MiXCR, producing one record per CDR3 protein. The sample has fewer than 1 million distinct CDR3 sequences; roughly 15% are singletons. The input for sequencing was PBMCs, mostly from graft donor cells, taken 360 days after TCRalphabeta/CD19-depleted stem cell transplant. The source is a male patient aged 10 to 17 who had a stem cell transplant for acute lymphoblastic leukemia, so the T cells may come from the graft donor. CDR3s include the opening cysteine and the closing phenylalanine or tryptophan. D genes are given only for firm matches. Clone size is shown for a subset of rows, as once, few, many or a class of expanded clone.

TRBJ2-7	TRBV20-1	NA	NA	TGCAGTGGCTCTAGCTACTCCCACGAGCAGTACTTC	CSGSSYSHEQYF
TRBJ2-3	TRBV29-1	NA	TRBD2	TGCAGCGTACTCGGACTAGCGGGAGGTGAACTTAGCACAGATACGCAGTATTTT	CSVLGLAGGELSTDTQYF
TRBJ1-3	TRBV4-2	many	NA	TGTGCCAGCAGCCCGAGGGTGGGACCCTCTGGAAACACCATATATTTT	CASSPRVGPSGNTIYF
TRBJ2-7	TRBV29-1	NA	NA	TGCAGCGTTGAAGGGCAGGGGGGCGACTACGAGCAGTACTTC	CSVEGQGGDYEQYF
TRBJ2-7	TRBV29-1	many	TRBD1	TGCAGCGTTGTAGGGGGCTCTTACGAGCAGTACTTC	CSVVGGSYEQYF
TRBJ2-1	TRBV10-3	few	NA	TGTGCCATCAGTGCTGCTTCGGGGTACAATGAGCAGTTCTTC	CAISAASGYNEQFF
TRBJ2-3	TRBV5-1	few	NA	TGCGCCAGCAGCTTGGAGTGGGGATCAGATACGCAGTATTTT	CASSLEWGSDTQYF
TRBJ2-3	TRBV5-6	NA	NA	TGTGCCAGCAGCTTAAGAGATAGGGCCTACACAGATACGCAGTATTTT	CASSLRDRAYTDTQYF
TRBJ2-1	TRBV7-2	NA	NA	TGTGCCAGCAGCTTAAGTGCCCGGGATCATCAGTTCTTC	CASSLSARDHQFF
TRBJ1-2	TRBV5-1	few	NA	TGCGCCAGCAGCTTGGCCGGCCTGCGGGATGGCTACACCTTC	CASSLAGLRDGYTF
TRBJ2-1	TRBV4-1	NA	TRBD2	TGCGCCAGCAGTCCAAGATCTAGCGGGACCAATGAGCAGTTCTTC	CASSPRSSGTNEQFF
TRBJ2-2	TRBV12-3/TRBV12-4	few	TRBD1	TGTGCCAGCAGTTACCAGGGGGCGAGCACCGGGGAGCTGTTTTTT	CASSYQGASTGELFF
TRBJ2-2	TRBV7-8	many	NA	TGTGCCAGCAGCTTGGGGCAGGGCGATACCGGGGAGCTGTTTTTT	CASSLGQGDTGELFF
TRBJ1-1	TRBV12-3/TRBV12-4	few	NA	TGTGCCAGCAGTATTCCCGTAGGGAAAGCTTTCTTT	CASSIPVGKAFF
TRBJ2-7	TRBV4-2	NA	NA	TGTGCCAGCAGCCCTAGTCTCCCCCTCTACGAGCAGTACTTC	CASSPSLPLYEQYF
TRBJ2-7	TRBV5-1	few	NA	TGCGCCAGCAGCTTGGCGCCGGGCAGTCCCTACGAGCAGTACTTC	CASSLAPGSPYEQYF
TRBJ2-2	TRBV5-1	few	NA	TGCGCCAGCAGCGAGGTAGCAGGTTCGACCGGGGAGCTGTTTTTT	CASSEVAGSTGELFF
TRBJ2-7	TRBV12-3/TRBV12-4	many	TRBD2	TGTGCCAGCAGTAGATACGAAGCGGGAACATCCTACGAGCAGTACTTC	CASSRYEAGTSYEQYF
TRBJ2-7	TRBV7-8	few	TRBD2	TGTGCCAGCAGCTTAGCGGGACTAGCGGCTAACGAGCAGTACTTC	CASSLAGLAANEQYF
TRBJ1-2	TRBV12-3/TRBV12-4	NA	TRBD1	TGTGCCAGCAGTTTAGGGGACAGGAACATAGGCTACACCTTC	CASSLGDRNIGYTF
TRBJ2-7	TRBV19	NA	TRBD2	TGTGCCAGTACCCCAGGGACTAGCGGGAGCTACGAGCAGTACTTC	CASTPGTSGSYEQYF
TRBJ2-1	TRBV2	NA	TRBD2	TGTGCCAGCAGTAGCGGGATGACGAATGAGCAGTTCTTC	CASSSGMTNEQFF
TRBJ2-4	TRBV4-1	NA	NA	TGCGCCAGCAGCCAAGAGCAGGGCTACATTCAGTACTTC	CASSQEQGYIQYF
TRBJ2-7	TRBV5-1	NA	TRBD1	TGCGCCAGCAGCCGACAGGGGGGCGTCTCCTACGAGCAGTACTTC	CASSRQGGVSYEQYF
TRBJ2-1	TRBV29-1	many	NA	TGCAGCGTTGATCCCGTAACAGAGTACAATGAGCAGTTCTTC	CSVDPVTEYNEQFF
TRBJ1-1	TRBV27	NA	NA	TGTGCCAGCAGTCATCTTTGGGGGAGAAGTACTGAAGCTTTCTTT	CASSHLWGRSTEAFF
TRBJ1-1	TRBV15	many	NA	TGTGCCACCAGCAGACAGCGGGCCACTGAAGCTTTCTTT	CATSRQRATEAFF
TRBJ2-5	TRBV5-5	NA	TRBD2	TGTGCCAGCAGCTTAGGACTAGCGGGAGGTCATGAGACCCAGTACTTC	CASSLGLAGGHETQYF
TRBJ2-3	TRBV12-3/TRBV12-4	NA	TRBD1	TGTGCCAGCGGCAGAGGGGACAGGGGGCCCACAGATACGCAGTATTTT	CASGRGDRGPTDTQYF
TRBJ2-7	TRBV5-1	NA	NA	TGCGCCAGCAGCTATACACCGGGGAGCTCCTACGAGCAGTACTTC	CASSYTPGSSYEQYF
TRBJ2-2	TRBV12-3/TRBV12-4	NA	NA	TGTGCCAGCAGTTACGGGACTTCGAACACCGGGGAGCTGTTTTTT	CASSYGTSNTGELFF